The 13 T cell receptor beta chains below were found in one sample sequenced in a study of Ad26.COV2.S vaccination and SARS-CoV-2 variants. Treatment meaning: roughly 20 received Ad26.COV2.S at low or high dose, single or two shots; about 5 received placebo; per-sample allocation not given. Specimen acquisition occurred on day 63 following the initial vaccine or placebo injection. Profiled with immunoSEQ multiplex PCR; TCRdb holds only in-frame clones, not every one. The sample consists of 320,000 or so clones, 75% to 90% of them appearing once. The sequences come from peripheral blood, collected in a trial of Ad26.COV2.S vaccine versus placebo. The receptors here all came from a person between 18 and 65 years old who received the Ad26.COV2.S COVID-19 vaccine or a placebo.

This rearrangement joins TRBV19 to TRBJ1-2; TRBD1 matches at 8 bases. The germline CDR1 and CDR2 sequences are LNHDA and SQIVND (reference sequence). Trimming removed 7 bases from V and 2 bases from J; junction bases left unmatched: 6. This CDR3 is built from 14 residues. The CDR3 bases are TGTGCCAGTATCCAACAGGGGGGGAACTATGGCTACACCTTC. Amino acid sequence: CASIQQGGNYGYTF.

The chain carries TRBV19 and TRBJ2-5, with D possibly being TRBD1 (5 bases). V was cut by 2 bases and J by 4 bases, with 11 bases left in between. This CDR3 comprises 14 residues. CDR1 and CDR2 from the germline V gene are LNHDA and SQIVND (reference sequence). The CDR3 bases are TGTGCCAGTAGTATAAACCCAGGGTCAGAGACCCAGTACTTC. Its translation is CASSINPGSETQYF.

This chain connects TRBV4-3 to TRBJ1-1; 9 positions match TRBD1. Germline CDR1 is LGHNA and CDR2 is YSLEER. With 1 base clipped from V and 3 bases from J, the junction kept 3 bases outside the gene matches. The CDR3 is made up of 15 amino acids. CDR3 sequence reads: CASSQGTGDHTEAFF. CDR3 coding DNA: TGCGCCAGCAGCCAAGGGACAGGGGACCACACTGAAGCTTTCTTT.

V is TRBV30 and J is TRBJ2-1, with 7 bases lining up with TRBD2. The CDR3 is 11 residues long. The V and J ends lost 6 bases and 7 bases, in that order; junction bases with no gene match: 3. Germline CDR1 reads GTSNPN; CDR2 reads SVGIG (reference sequence). CDR3 residues: CACGGRNEQFF. The DNA for the CDR3 is TGTGCCTGCGGGGGGAGGAATGAGCAGTTCTTC.

V usage is TRBV20-1 and J usage is TRBJ1-1, with 9 bases aligning to TRBD1. Trimming took 3 bases from V and 5 from J; bases not matched to a gene: 13. This CDR3 has 16 residues. The germline V gene encodes CDR1 DFQATT and CDR2 SNEGSKA (reference sequence). CDR3 nucleotide sequence: TGCAGTGCTAGTGCCGGGACAGGGATCCCGGGGACTGAAGCTTTCTTT. Translated, it gives CSASAGTGIPGTEAFF.

The chain has TRBV6-5 and TRBJ1-2; no clear D gene. V dropped 8 bases and J dropped 10 bases, with 20 bases sitting between them. The CDR3 runs to 13 residues. The germline CDR1 and CDR2 sequences are MNHEY and SVGAGI. The CDR3 bases are TGTGCCAGCGGTTCCGTGACGGTGTCGAACTACACCTTC. Amino acid sequence: CASGSVTVSNYTF.

The V gene is TRBV29-1, the J gene TRBJ1-3, with 7 bases lining up with TRBD1. Germline CDR1 SQVTM, CDR2 ANQGSEA. There are 13 residues in the CDR3. CDR3 region: CSDREVSGNTIYF. DNA for the CDR3: TGCAGTGACAGGGAGGTCTCTGGAAACACCATATATTTT.

V usage is TRBV6-2 or TRBV6-3 and J usage is TRBJ1-4, with no clear D. V was pared by 0 bases and J by 10 bases, with 15 bases between. CDR1 MNHEY and CDR2 SVGEGT come from the germline V gene. This CDR3 is built from 15 residues. CDR3: CASSYSGHMVGKLFF. The CDR3 bases are TGTGCCAGCAGTTACTCAGGCCATATGGTCGGAAAACTGTTTTTT.

The chain uses TRBV5-6 and TRBJ2-3, with D possibly TRBD1 on 5 matching bases. The CDR3 covers 13 residues. Trimming shortened V by 2 bases and J by 4 bases, and 8 bases separated the two germline ends. The germline gives CDR1 SGHDT, CDR2 YYEEEE. CDR3 coding DNA: TGTGCCAGCAGCTTCCAGGGTGCAGATACGCAGTATTTT. The encoded protein is CASSFQGADTQYF.

V usage is TRBV5-5 and J usage is TRBJ1-6; D is ambiguous. The CDR3 consists of 15 residues. From germline, CDR1 is SGHKS and CDR2 YYEKEE (reference sequence). Trimming removed 2 bases at V and 6 bases at J, with 12 bases between. Written as DNA, the CDR3 is TGTGCCAGCAGCTTTTATCTCACCGCTAATTCACCCCTCCACTTT. Protein product: CASSFYLTANSPLHF.

This chain joins TRBV5-5 and TRBJ1-1, with a tentative D call TRBD1 (5 bases). This CDR3 region has 15 residues. Germline assignment: CDR1 SGHKS and CDR2 YYEKEE (reference sequence). With 4 bases removed from V and 0 bases from J, the gap between germline ends came to 13 bases. The CDR3 loop reads CASSPQGRMNTEAFF. CDR3 bases: TGTGCCAGCAGCCCCCAGGGACGGATGAACACTGAAGCTTTCTTT.

J is TRBJ2-1 and V is TRBV5-1; 10 bases align to TRBD1. V lost 6 bases, J lost 6 bases, and 12 bases stayed unmatched. CDR3 length equals 16 residues. CDR1 SGHRS and CDR2 YFSETQ come from the germline V gene. CDR3: CASKRRGQGISNEQFF. CDR3 in DNA: TGCGCCAGCAAAAGAAGGGGACAGGGGATTTCCAATGAGCAGTTCTTC.

The chain joins TRBV6-1 to TRBJ2-2; possible D gene TRBD2, 6 bases. In germline, CDR1 is MNHNS, CDR2 SASEGT. Trimming shortened V by 2 bases and J by 7 bases, and 14 bases separated the two germline ends. The CDR3 consists of 15 residues. CDR3 residues: CASSEIEEGHGELFF. The CDR3, as DNA: TGTGCCAGCAGTGAAATCGAGGAGGGTCACGGGGAGCTGTTTTTT.